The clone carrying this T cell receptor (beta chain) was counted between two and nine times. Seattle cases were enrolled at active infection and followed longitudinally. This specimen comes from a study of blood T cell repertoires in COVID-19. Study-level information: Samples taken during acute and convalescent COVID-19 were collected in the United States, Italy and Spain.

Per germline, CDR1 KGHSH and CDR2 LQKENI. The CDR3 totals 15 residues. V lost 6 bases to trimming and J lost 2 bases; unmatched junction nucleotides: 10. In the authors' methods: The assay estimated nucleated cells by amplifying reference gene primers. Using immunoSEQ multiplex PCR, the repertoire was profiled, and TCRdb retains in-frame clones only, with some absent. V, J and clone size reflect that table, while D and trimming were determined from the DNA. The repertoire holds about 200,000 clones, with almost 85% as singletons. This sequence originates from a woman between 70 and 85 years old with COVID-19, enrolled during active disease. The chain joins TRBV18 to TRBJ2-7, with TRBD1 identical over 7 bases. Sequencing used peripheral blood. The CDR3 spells CASSPVMTGPYEQYF. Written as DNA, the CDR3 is TGTGCCAGCTCCCCGGTGATGACAGGGCCCTACGAGCAGTACTTC.